What follows describes a single T cell receptor (beta chain). The target antigen is unknown. The data belong to a study of graft-versus-host responses after intestinal transplantation. Study overall: Recipients received multivisceral, liver-intestinal, or isolated intestinal transplants. Anti-thymocyte globulin was used for induction in all recipients, who then took tacrolimus and steroids for two to four years.

Clones were sequenced by immunoSEQ multiplex PCR, and TCRdb holds only the in-frame ones, with some missing. The sample has roughly 100,000 clones; roughly 93% are singletons. The study's findings and limits: Declining HvG levels early post-transplant were linked to peak circulating GvH clone levels.

This clonotype was obtained from a human donor who received an intestinal transplant. The sequenced sample was unstimulated CD8+ T cells sorted from spleen or lymph node cells, obtained before intestinal transplant.

The CDR3 sequence: CASSNGQFDEQFF. The CDR3 region has the DNA TGTGCCAGCAGCAATGGACAGTTCGATGAGCAGTTCTTC. The chain uses TRBV5-8 and TRBJ2-1, with a possible D match to TRBD1 (6 bases). The germline CDR1 and CDR2 sequences are SGHTS and YDEGEE. Trimming pared 4 bases from V and 8 bases from J, leaving 13 bases between. CDR3 size: 13 residues.